What follows are 13 T cell receptor beta chains derived from one specimen sequenced in a study of shared clonotypes between healthy human individuals (dated by TCRdb to the early 2020s). CD8 naive samples were obtained by positive selection for CCR7 among CD45RO-negative cells, yielding a CD45RA+CCR7+ population from which TemRA cells were excluded. The library was prepared using the immunoSEQ multiplex PCR assay. TCRdb's version of the immuneACCESS table is confined to in-frame rearrangements and falls short of the full clone set. An unresolved V gene accounts for under half of the shortfall where checked; the remainder is of unknown origin. The sample table contains hundreds of thousands of clones; only one count was recorded for approximately 96% of them. Jointly, the top ten make up less than 0.12% of the sample. The sample taken for sequencing was naive CD8+ T cells sorted from blood. What this sample's cell subset or site label stands for: CD45RA+CCR7+. The receptors originated from a woman under 40 in good health.

The DNA of the CDR3 is TGTGCCAGCAGTTATCCTCCAGATACGCAGTATTTT. Translated, it gives CASSYPPDTQYF. The gene calls are TRBV6-5 and TRBJ2-3; D is undetermined. This CDR3 region has 12 residues. V was clipped by 3 bases and J by 4 bases, with 5 bases between them. Germline CDR1 MNHEY, CDR2 SVGAGI.

The CDR3 region has the DNA TGTGCCAGCAGCCCCGGAGATTTTCGGGACGAGCAGTACTTC. It yields the protein CASSPGDFRDEQYF. The chain recombines TRBV5-6 with TRBJ2-7; D is unclear. This CDR3 is built from 14 residues. V was trimmed by 4 bases and J by 5 bases, leaving 16 bases between them. Germline CDR1 is SGHDT and CDR2 is YYEEEE. Based on the CDR3 plus reference TRBV5-6 and TRBJ2-7, the full variable domain is DAGVTQSPTHLIKTRGQQVTLRCSPKSGHDTVSWYQQALGQGPQFIFQYYEEEERQRGNFPDRFSGHQFPNYSSELNVNALLLGDSALYLCASSPGDFRDEQYFGPGTRLTVT.

The chain is built from TRBV14 and TRBJ1-1; a possible D gene is TRBD1 (6 bases). CDR3 length equals 15 residues. Deletions cut 1 base from V and 0 bases from J, with 9 bases between. Germline V gives CDR1 SGHDN, CDR2 FVKESK. CDR3 sequence: CASSQGRGVNTEAFF. CDR3 DNA sequence: TGTGCCAGCAGCCAAGGGAGGGGGGTGAACACTGAAGCTTTCTTT.

The chain combines TRBV7-9 with TRBJ1-5; D possibly corresponds to TRBD1 (5 bases). This CDR3 comprises 15 residues. Trimming removed 3 bases at V and 6 bases at J, with 15 bases between. Germline CDR1 is SEHNR and CDR2 is FQNEAQ (reference sequence). DNA for the CDR3: TGTGCCAGCAGCTTCGGGGTCTCCGGGGGTCAGCCCCAGCATTTT. Residues: CASSFGVSGGQPQHF.

The V gene is TRBV19, the J gene TRBJ1-1; tentatively, D is TRBD1 (6 bases). With 1 base removed from V and 0 bases from J, the gap between germline ends came to 24 bases. Germline V gene lookup returns CDR1 LNHDA and CDR2 SQIVND (reference sequence). The CDR3 consists of 20 residues. This CDR3 is CASSIATYRVRLFMNTEAFF. CDR3 DNA sequence: TGTGCCAGTAGTATAGCTACCTACAGGGTTCGTCTTTTTATGAACACTGAAGCTTTCTTT.

The rearrangement links TRBV28 to TRBJ2-2; TRBD2 matches 8 bases. The germline gives CDR1 MDHEN, CDR2 SYDVKM. This CDR3 region has 16 residues. J lost 6 bases, V lost 7 bases, and 13 bases had no gene match. CDR3 coding DNA: TGTGCCAGCACCAAAACGGGACTAGGGTTCGCCGGGGAGCTGTTTTTT. Translating gives CASTKTGLGFAGELFF.

This clone was picked up one time. The CDR3 nucleotides are TGTGCCAGTAGTATTGCTCCGCCGGGGGAGCAGTACTTC. Its translation is CASSIAPPGEQYF. The J gene is TRBJ2-7, the V gene TRBV19; maybe TRBD2 (5 bases). The CDR3 is 13 residues long. The germline V and J ends were trimmed by 3 bases and 7 bases, with 13 bases remaining between them. Germline V lookup: CDR1 LNHDA, CDR2 SQIVND (reference sequence).

The V call is TRBV19, the J call TRBJ2-6; possibly TRBD1 for D (6 bases). CDR3 length: 18 amino acids. V was cut by 3 bases and J by 1 base, with 16 bases left in between. The germline gives CDR1 LNHDA, CDR2 SQIVND (reference sequence). The CDR3 DNA reads TGTGCCAGTAGTATCTCCCGGGACACCTGGTCTGGGGCCAACGTCCTGACTTTC. Its protein is CASSISRDTWSGANVLTF.

The rearrangement joins TRBV4-1 to TRBJ1-5; D perhaps matches TRBD1 (5 bases). The ends were cut back, 0 bases at V and 9 bases at J, with 12 bases in the middle. This CDR3 is built from 14 residues. CDR1 is MGHRA and CDR2 is YSYEKL in the germline V gene. CDR3 loop: CASSQDHRNRPQHF. Written as DNA, the CDR3 is TGCGCCAGCAGCCAAGATCACAGGAACAGGCCCCAGCATTTT.

Concerning this clone itself: The same CDR3 can be traced to other DNA sequences in this sample. V is TRBV28 and J is TRBJ1-1; D unclear. Per the germline V gene, CDR1 is MDHEN and CDR2 is SYDVKM. There are 11 residues in the CDR3. Trimming stripped 3 bases from V and 8 bases from J, with 7 bases between. CDR3 sequence reads: CASSFGREAFF. In DNA form, the CDR3 reads TGTGCCAGCAGTTTTGGCAGGGAAGCTTTCTTT.

This chain links TRBV27 with TRBJ2-2; a possible D gene is TRBD1 (6 bases). CDR3 size: 16 residues. CDR1 is MNHEY and CDR2 is SMNVEV in the germline V gene (reference sequence). V shed 6 bases and J shed 2 bases, with 16 bases lying between them. CDR3 DNA: TGTGCCAGCAGAATAATCCCCAGGGGCAACACCGGGGAGCTGTTTTTT. Encoded protein: CASRIIPRGNTGELFF.

V gene TRBV27 combines with J gene TRBJ2-6; D may be TRBD1 (6 bases). The CDR3 extends over 16 amino acids. The V end was cut by 4 bases, the J end by 2 bases, with 12 bases between. The germline gives CDR1 MNHEY, CDR2 SMNVEV (reference sequence). The CDR3 loop reads CASSSTGPPGANVLTF. The CDR3 DNA sequence: TGTGCCAGCAGTTCGACAGGACCTCCTGGGGCCAACGTCCTGACTTTC.

This chain uses TRBV28 with TRBJ2-7, with a possible D match to TRBD1 (6 bases). The ends were cut back, 1 base at V and 5 bases at J, with 9 bases in the middle. The CDR3 contains 13 residues. The V gene's germline CDR1 is MDHEN and CDR2 SYDVKM. This CDR3 reads CASSLSGAHEQYF. CDR3 nucleotides: TGTGCCAGCAGTTTATCAGGGGCCCACGAGCAGTACTTC.